This passage covers 19 T cell receptor beta chains from one sample sequenced in a study of blood T cells in healthy people across ages (dated by TCRdb to between 2015 and 2016). Receptor amplification or capture employed 5' RACE. TCRdb records Illumina HiSeq 2500 as the sequencer. The second PCR ran for roughly 7 to 11 cycles and used a J-beta primer mix along with a sample-barcoded 5' primer. TCRdb trimmed public reads at Q25 via fastp, called clones via MiXCR and kept in-frame beta chains. Here each entry gathers all rows of one CDR3 protein and keeps the most common genes and DNA. Counted in this sample were about 1.6 million distinct CDR3 sequences; roughly 30% of them appeared once. Of the sample, approximately 11% falls within the top ten clones. The sample taken for sequencing was blood. All receptors derive from a woman aged 25-40 years in good health.

In regard to this clonotype: At one end, the junction sequence differs from germline, possibly due to a read error. V and J are TRBV28 and TRBJ2-2; 9 bases fit TRBD1. This CDR3 region has 17 residues. Germline lookup yields CDR1 MDHEN and CDR2 SYDVKM. CDR3 sequence (DNA): TGTACCAGCAGGACGGGGACAGGGAGGAGAGCTGTCGGGGAGCTGTTTTTT. Translated: CTSRTGTGRRAVGELFF.

This chain links TRBV19 with TRBJ2-5; no clear D gene. The J call may be incorrect, as the DNA end agrees better with TRBJ2-7. CDR3 size: 12 residues. CDR1 LNHDA and CDR2 SQIVND come from the germline V gene (reference sequence). The CDR3 reads CASRDIKSEQYF. DNA for the CDR3: TGTGCCAGTAGGGATATCAAGAGCGAGCAGTACTTC.

The V call is TRBV10-3, the J call TRBJ2-6, with 7 bases lining up with TRBD1. Germline-derived CDR1 and CDR2 are ENHRY and SYGVKD. V dropped 3 bases and J dropped 0; count of bases not matched to a gene: 2. This CDR3 contains 16 residues. CDR3 DNA sequence: TGTGCCATCAGTGAAGGGACAGACTCTGGGGCCAACGTCCTGACTTTC. It specifies CAISEGTDSGANVLTF.

The chain employs TRBV7-3 and TRBJ2-1; the match to TRBD2 covers 7 bases. In germline, CDR1 is SGHTA, CDR2 FQGTGA. Trimming removed 5 bases from V and 4 bases from J; junction bases left unmatched: 8. The CDR3 extends over 15 amino acids. The CDR3 is CASSTSSGVYNEQFF. CDR3 bases: TGTGCCAGCAGCACCAGCAGCGGGGTGTACAATGAGCAGTTCTTC.

This clonotype was detected only a few times. CDR3 sequence (DNA): TGTGCCACCAGTGATCCACGGACAGGGGGGAATTATGGCTACACCTTC. Protein sequence: CATSDPRTGGNYGYTF. The chain combines TRBV24-1 with TRBJ1-2, with 10 nucleotides matching TRBD1. The CDR3 loop spans 16 amino acids. The ends lost 3 bases at V and 5 bases at J; junction bases unmatched: 8. Germline loops: CDR1 KGHDR, CDR2 SFDVKD.

This clonotype was counted many times. The V call is TRBV20-1, the J call TRBJ2-5, with 9 bases matching TRBD2. Trimming removed 0 bases from V and 4 bases from J; junction bases left unmatched: 9. This CDR3 region has 16 residues. Germline assignment: CDR1 DFQATT and CDR2 SNEGSKA (reference sequence). CDR3 loop: CSARDPGGGAAETQYF. CDR3 DNA: TGCAGTGCTAGAGATCCGGGCGGGGGGGCCGCAGAGACCCAGTACTTC.

This clonotype appeared a few times. Compared with germline, one end of the junction differs, possibly owing to a read error. The chain links TRBV4-1 to TRBJ2-1, with TRBD1 matching over 10 bases. Per the germline V gene, CDR1 is MGHRA and CDR2 is YSYEKL. CDR3 length: 17 residues. The CDR3 protein is CAGSLPWTGGLYNEQFF. The CDR3 DNA follows: TGCGCCGGCAGCCTACCTTGGACAGGGGGACTTTACAATGAGCAGTTCTTC.

The chain carries TRBV4-2 and TRBJ2-7, with a weak D call TRBD2 (5 bases). The CDR3 runs to 15 residues. Trimming shortened V by 1 base and J by 0 bases, and 10 bases separated the two germline ends. CDR1 and CDR2 from the germline V gene are LGHNA and YNFKEQ. CDR3 sequence reads: CASSQAGLGSYEQYF. The CDR3 region has the DNA TGTGCCAGCAGCCAAGCTGGACTTGGCTCCTACGAGCAGTACTTC.

This clonotype has a handful of counts. The V call is TRBV12-3 or TRBV12-4, the J call TRBJ1-2; D gene uncertain. V dropped 8 bases and J dropped 8 bases, with 21 bases sitting between them. The CDR3 has 14 residues. CDR3 in DNA: TGTGCCAGCCGAATACGGGGTTTAAACCGGGGCTACACCTTC. Translation gives CASRIRGLNRGYTF.

This sequence joins TRBV27 and TRBJ1-2; tentative D call: TRBD1 (6 bases). Germline CDR1 and CDR2: MNHEY and SMNVEV (reference sequence). CDR3 length equals 16 residues. V was clipped by 0 bases and J by 0 bases, with 11 bases between them. The DNA for the CDR3 is TGTGCCAGCAGTTTATCGTCAGGGGACGCTAACTATGGCTACACCTTC. It is translated as CASSLSSGDANYGYTF.

Note on this clonotype: Sequence at one end of the junction differs from germline and may be a read error. This rearrangement joins TRBV6-6 to TRBJ1-2, with 8 bases matching TRBD1. CDR3 length equals 14 residues. Germline V CDR1 and CDR2: MNHNY, SVGAGI (reference sequence). CDR3 region: CANSYSQGAMGYTF. For the CDR3, the DNA is TGTGCCAACAGTTACTCGCAGGGGGCGATGGGCTACACCTTC.

The chain has TRBV6-6 and TRBJ2-7, with 11 bases that match TRBD1. V was clipped by 5 bases and J by 5 bases; unmatched bases: 14. Germline V gene sequence: CDR1 MNHNY, CDR2 SVGAGI (reference sequence). There are 17 residues in the CDR3. The CDR3 nucleotides are TGTGCCAGCAGTCCCCTCCCGGGACAGGGGGGAGAAGACGAGCAGTACTTC. Translation gives CASSPLPGQGGEDEQYF.

This clonotype was seen more than once but under ten times. This chain joins TRBV12-3 or TRBV12-4 and TRBJ2-3, with 7 bases aligning to TRBD2. The trim removed 3 bases at V and 6 bases at J, leaving 9 bases unmatched. CDR3 length equals 15 residues. The CDR3 DNA sequence: TGTGCCAGCAGTTTGAGAGCTAGCGGTGCGGATACGCAGTATTTT. Protein sequence: CASSLRASGADTQYF.

A few counts support this clonotype. A much larger clone is a single base away; this may be a read error. CDR3 residues: CSATPGAQRFDKQYF. CDR3 sequence (DNA): TGCAGTGCTACTCCGGGGGCCCAGAGATTCGACAAGCAGTACTTC. The genes are TRBV20-1 and TRBJ2-5; D could derive from TRBD1 or TRBD2 (6 bases each). Trimming took off 4 bases at V and 11 bases at J, with 26 bases between the two ends. The CDR3 length is 15 residues. Looked up from germline, CDR1 is DFQATT and CDR2 is SNEGSKA (reference sequence).

J is TRBJ2-3 and V is TRBV4-2, with TRBD2 as a possible D gene (7 bases). The CDR3 is made up of 17 amino acids. V lost 0 bases, J lost 3 bases, and 16 bases lay in between. Germline V gene sequence: CDR1 LGHNA, CDR2 YNFKEQ. The CDR3 sequence: CASSQDHGGAVTDTQYF. The CDR3 coding sequence is TGTGCCAGCAGCCAAGATCATGGGGGGGCCGTGACAGATACGCAGTATTTT.

CDR3 nucleotide sequence: TGTGCCAGCAGTGAAAGGGGGGGGAGCACTGAAGCTTTCTTT. This gives the protein CASSERGGSTEAFF. The genes are TRBV28 and TRBJ1-1, with TRBD1 as a possible D gene (6 bases). The CDR3 runs 14 residues. CDR1 and CDR2 from the germline V gene are MDHEN and SYDVKM. The V end lost 5 bases, the J end lost 4 bases, and 14 bases lay between the germline ends.

With regard to this clonotype: Its ends do not fully match the called genes, so a read error is possible. The V call is TRBV4-1, the J call TRBJ2-1, with D uncertain. The CDR3 consists of 13 residues. From germline, CDR1 is MGHRA and CDR2 YSYEKL. The CDR3: CVSSLRPNNEQFF. The CDR3 nucleotides are TGCGTCAGCAGCCTCCGGCCAAACAATGAGCAGTTCTTC.

This rearrangement joins TRBV11-1 to TRBJ2-1; weak D call: TRBD1 (5 bases). This CDR3 comprises 15 residues. V gave up 5 bases and J gave up 2 bases, with 13 bases separating them. The germline V gene has CDR1 SGHAT and CDR2 FQDESV (reference sequence). CDR3 residues: CASSLRREPYNEQFF. CDR3 bases: TGTGCCAGCAGCCTCCGCAGGGAACCCTACAATGAGCAGTTCTTC. The complete variable domain, with remaining parts taken from reference TRBV11-1 and TRBJ2-1, reads EAEVAQSPRYKITEKSQAVAFWCDPISGHATLYWYRQILGQGPELLVQFQDESVVDDSQLPKDRFSAERLKGVDSTLKIQPAELGDSAMYLCASSLRREPYNEQFFGPGTRLTVL.

This clonotype was observed a few times. The rearrangement links TRBV4-1 to TRBJ2-1; a possible D gene is TRBD2 (6 bases). Trimming took off 5 bases at V and 7 bases at J, with 18 bases between the two ends. CDR1 and CDR2 from the germline V gene are MGHRA and YSYEKL. The CDR3 is 15 residues long. This CDR3 is CASSSPGTAGNEQFF. The CDR3 DNA sequence: TGCGCCAGCAGCTCTCCCGGGACGGCGGGGAATGAGCAGTTCTTC.